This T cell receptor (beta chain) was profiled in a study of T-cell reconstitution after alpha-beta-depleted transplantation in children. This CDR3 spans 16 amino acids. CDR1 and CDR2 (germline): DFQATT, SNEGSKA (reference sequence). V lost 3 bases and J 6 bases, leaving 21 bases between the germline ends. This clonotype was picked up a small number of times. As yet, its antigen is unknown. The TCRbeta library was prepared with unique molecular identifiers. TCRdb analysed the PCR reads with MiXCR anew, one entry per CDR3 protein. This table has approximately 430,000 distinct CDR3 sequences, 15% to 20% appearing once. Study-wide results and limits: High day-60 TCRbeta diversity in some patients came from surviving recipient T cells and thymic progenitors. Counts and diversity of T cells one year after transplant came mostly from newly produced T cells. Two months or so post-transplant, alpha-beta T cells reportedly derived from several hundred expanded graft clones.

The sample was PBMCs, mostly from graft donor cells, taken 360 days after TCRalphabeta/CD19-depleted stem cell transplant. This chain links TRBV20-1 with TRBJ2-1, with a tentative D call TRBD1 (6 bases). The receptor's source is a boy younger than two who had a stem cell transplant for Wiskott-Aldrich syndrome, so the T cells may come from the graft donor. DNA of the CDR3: TGCAGTGCTAGCAACCGGCCAGGGACAAGGGGCAATGAGCAGTTCTTC. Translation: CSASNRPGTRGNEQFF.